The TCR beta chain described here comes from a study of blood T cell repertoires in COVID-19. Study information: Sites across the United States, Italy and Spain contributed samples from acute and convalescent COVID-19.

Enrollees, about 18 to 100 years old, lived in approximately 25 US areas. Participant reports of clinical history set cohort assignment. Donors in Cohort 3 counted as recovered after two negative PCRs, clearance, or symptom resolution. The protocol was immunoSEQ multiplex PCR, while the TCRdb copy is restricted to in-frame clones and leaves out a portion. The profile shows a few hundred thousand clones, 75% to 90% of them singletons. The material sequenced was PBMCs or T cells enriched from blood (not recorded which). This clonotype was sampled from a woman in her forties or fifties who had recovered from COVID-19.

The CDR3 bases are TGCAGCGTGGGACCGGGACAGGGGCGGCACGAGCAGTACTTC. Its translation is CSVGPGQGRHEQYF. This chain uses TRBV29-1 with TRBJ2-7; 10 nucleotides align to TRBD1. Losses at the gene ends were 6 bases for V and 5 bases for J; bases not matched to a gene: 10. The CDR3 length is 14 residues. CDR1 SQVTM and CDR2 ANQGSEA come from the germline V gene.